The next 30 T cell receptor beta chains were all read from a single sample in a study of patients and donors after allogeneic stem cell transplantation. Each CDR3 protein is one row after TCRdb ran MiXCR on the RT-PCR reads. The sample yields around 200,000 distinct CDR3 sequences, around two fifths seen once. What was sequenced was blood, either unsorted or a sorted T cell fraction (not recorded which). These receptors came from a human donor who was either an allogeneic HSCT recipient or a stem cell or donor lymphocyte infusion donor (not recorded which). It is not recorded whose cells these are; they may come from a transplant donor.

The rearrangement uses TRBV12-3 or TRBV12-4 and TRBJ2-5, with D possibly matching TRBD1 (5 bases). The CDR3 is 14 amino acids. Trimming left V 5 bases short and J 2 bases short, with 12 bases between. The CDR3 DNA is TGTGCCAGCAGTCCCAAACAGGAGCAAGAGACCCAGTACTTC. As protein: CASSPKQEQETQYF.

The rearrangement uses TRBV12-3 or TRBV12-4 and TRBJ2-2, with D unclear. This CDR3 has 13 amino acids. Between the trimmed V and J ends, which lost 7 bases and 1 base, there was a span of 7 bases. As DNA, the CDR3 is TGTGCCAGCACCGACCTGAACACCGGGGAGCTGTTTTTT. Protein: CASTDLNTGELFF.

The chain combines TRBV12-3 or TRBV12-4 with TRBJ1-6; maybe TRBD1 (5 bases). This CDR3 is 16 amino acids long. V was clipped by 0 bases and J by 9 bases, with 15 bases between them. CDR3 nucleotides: TGTGCCAGCAGTTTAGCGTCGGGACCCCGGGGTTCACCCCTCCACTTT. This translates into CASSLASGPRGSPLHF.

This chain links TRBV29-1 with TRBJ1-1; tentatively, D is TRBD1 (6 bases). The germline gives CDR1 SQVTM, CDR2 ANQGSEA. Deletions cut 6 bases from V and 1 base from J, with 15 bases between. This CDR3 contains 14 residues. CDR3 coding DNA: TGCAGCGTGAGGGGACAAGAGGCGAACACTGAAGCTTTCTTT. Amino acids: CSVRGQEANTEAFF.

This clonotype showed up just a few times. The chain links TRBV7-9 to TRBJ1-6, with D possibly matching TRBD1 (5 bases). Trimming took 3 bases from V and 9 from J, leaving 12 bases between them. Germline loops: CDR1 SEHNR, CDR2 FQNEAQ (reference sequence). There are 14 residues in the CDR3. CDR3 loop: CASSLTGAGSPLHF. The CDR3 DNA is TGTGCCAGCAGCTTGACCGGGGCAGGTTCACCCCTCCACTTT.

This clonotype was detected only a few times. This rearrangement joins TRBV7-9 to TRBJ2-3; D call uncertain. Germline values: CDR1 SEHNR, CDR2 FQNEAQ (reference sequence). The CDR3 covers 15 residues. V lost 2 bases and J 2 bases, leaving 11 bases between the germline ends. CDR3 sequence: CASSLRATNTDTQYF. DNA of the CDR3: TGTGCCAGCAGCTTACGGGCCACAAACACAGATACGCAGTATTTT. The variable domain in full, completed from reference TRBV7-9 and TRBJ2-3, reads DTGVSQNPRHKITKRGQNVTFRCDPISEHNRLYWYRQTLGQGPEFLTYFQNEAQLEKSRLLSDRFSAERPKGSFSTLEIQRTEQGDSAMYLCASSLRATNTDTQYFGPGTRLTVL.

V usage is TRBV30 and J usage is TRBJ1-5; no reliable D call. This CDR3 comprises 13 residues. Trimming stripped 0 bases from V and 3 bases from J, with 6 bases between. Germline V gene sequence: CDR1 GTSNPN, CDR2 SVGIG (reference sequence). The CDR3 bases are TGTGCCTGGAGTGTTGGACTCAATCAGCCCCAGCATTTT. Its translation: CAWSVGLNQPQHF.

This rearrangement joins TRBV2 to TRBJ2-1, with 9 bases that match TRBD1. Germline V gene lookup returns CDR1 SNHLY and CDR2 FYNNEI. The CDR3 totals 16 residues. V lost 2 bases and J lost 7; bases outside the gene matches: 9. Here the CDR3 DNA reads TGTGCCAGCAGTGAATTTGCGGGACAGGGTCGAAATGAGCAGTTCTTC. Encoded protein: CASSEFAGQGRNEQFF.

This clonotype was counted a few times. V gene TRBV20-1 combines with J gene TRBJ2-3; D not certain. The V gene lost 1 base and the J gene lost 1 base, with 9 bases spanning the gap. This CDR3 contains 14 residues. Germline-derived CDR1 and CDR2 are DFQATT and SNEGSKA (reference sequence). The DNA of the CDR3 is TGCAGTGCTAGAGGAGAGGATCGCACAGATACGCAGTATTTT. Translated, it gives CSARGEDRTDTQYF.

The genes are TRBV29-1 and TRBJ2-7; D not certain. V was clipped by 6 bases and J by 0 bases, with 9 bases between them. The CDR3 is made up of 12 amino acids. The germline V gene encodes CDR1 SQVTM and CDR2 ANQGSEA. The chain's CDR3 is CSVGRSSYEQYF. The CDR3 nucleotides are TGCAGCGTGGGCAGGAGCTCCTACGAGCAGTACTTC.

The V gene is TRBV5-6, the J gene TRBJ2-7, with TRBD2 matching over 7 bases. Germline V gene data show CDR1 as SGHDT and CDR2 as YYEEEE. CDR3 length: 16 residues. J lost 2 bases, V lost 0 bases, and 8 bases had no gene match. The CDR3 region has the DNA TGTGCCAGCAGCTTGGATGCGGGACTACCCACCTACGAGCAGTACTTC. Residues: CASSLDAGLPTYEQYF.

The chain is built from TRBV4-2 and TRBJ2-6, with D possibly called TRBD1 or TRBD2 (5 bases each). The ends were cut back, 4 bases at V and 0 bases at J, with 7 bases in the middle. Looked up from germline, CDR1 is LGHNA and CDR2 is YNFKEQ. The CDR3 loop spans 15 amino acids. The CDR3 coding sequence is TGTGCCAGCAGCCCTGGGGGCTCTGGGGCCAACGTCCTGACTTTC. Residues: CASSPGGSGANVLTF.

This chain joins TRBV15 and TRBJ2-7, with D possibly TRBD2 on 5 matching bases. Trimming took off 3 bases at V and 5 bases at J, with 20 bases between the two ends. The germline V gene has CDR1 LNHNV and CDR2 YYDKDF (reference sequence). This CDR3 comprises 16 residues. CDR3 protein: CATSRTIRSFGDEQYF. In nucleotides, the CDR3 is TGTGCCACCAGCAGGACTATCCGGTCTTTTGGGGACGAGCAGTACTTC.

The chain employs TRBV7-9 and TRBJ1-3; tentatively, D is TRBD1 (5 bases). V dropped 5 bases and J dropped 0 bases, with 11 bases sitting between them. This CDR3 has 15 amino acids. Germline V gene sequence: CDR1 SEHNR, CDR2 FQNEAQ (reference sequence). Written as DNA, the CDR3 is TGTGCCAGCAGCCTGGGGCGGGTCTCTGGAAACACCATATATTTT. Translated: CASSLGRVSGNTIYF. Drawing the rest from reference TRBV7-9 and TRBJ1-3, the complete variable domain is DTGVSQNPRHKITKRGQNVTFRCDPISEHNRLYWYRQTLGQGPEFLTYFQNEAQLEKSRLLSDRFSAERPKGSFSTLEIQRTEQGDSAMYLCASSLGRVSGNTIYFGEGSWLTVV.

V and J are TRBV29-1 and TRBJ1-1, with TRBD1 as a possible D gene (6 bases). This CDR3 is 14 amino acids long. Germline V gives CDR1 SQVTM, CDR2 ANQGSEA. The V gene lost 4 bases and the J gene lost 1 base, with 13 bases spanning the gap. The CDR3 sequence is CSVVRGARNTEAFF. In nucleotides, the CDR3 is TGCAGCGTTGTAAGGGGGGCTCGGAACACTGAAGCTTTCTTT.

The DNA of the CDR3 is TGTGCCAGCGGCTTGGCTCCCGGGAATGAGCAGTTCTTC. Translating gives CASGLAPGNEQFF. V is TRBV12-3 or TRBV12-4 and J is TRBJ2-1, with D hard to call. Trimming took off 8 bases at V and 7 bases at J, with 15 bases between the two ends. CDR3 size: 13 residues.

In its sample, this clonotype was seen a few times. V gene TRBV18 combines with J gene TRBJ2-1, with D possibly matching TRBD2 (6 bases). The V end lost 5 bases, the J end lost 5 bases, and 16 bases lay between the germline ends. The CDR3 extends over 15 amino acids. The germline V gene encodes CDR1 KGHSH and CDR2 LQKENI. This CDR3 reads CASSSGTRGNNEQFF. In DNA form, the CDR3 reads TGTGCCAGCTCATCCGGGACCCGGGGGAACAATGAGCAGTTCTTC.

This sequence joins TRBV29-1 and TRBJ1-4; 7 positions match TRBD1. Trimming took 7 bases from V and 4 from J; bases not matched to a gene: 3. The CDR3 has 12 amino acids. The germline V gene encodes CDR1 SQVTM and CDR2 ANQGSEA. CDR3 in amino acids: CSARQGNEKLFF. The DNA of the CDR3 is TGCAGCGCACGACAGGGTAATGAAAAACTGTTTTTT.

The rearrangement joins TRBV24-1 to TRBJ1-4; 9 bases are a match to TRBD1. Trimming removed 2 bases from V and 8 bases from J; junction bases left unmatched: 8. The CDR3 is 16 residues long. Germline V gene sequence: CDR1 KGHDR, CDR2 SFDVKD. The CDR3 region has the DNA TGTGCCACCAGTGATTGGACAGGGGCGATTGAGGAAAAACTGTTTTTT. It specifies CATSDWTGAIEEKLFF.

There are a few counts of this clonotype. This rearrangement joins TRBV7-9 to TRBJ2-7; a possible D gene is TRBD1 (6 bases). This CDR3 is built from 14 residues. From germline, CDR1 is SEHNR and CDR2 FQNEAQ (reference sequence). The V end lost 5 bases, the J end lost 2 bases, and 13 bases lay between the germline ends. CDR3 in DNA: TGTGCCAGCAGCCCGAACAGGGTTCCCTACGAGCAGTACTTC. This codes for CASSPNRVPYEQYF.

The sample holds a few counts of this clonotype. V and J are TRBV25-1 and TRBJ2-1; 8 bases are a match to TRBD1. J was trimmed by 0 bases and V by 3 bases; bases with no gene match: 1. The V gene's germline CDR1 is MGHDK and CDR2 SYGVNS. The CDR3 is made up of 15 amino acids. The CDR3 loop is CASSDGQGSYNEQFF. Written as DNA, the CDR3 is TGTGCCAGCAGTGACGGACAGGGCTCCTACAATGAGCAGTTCTTC.

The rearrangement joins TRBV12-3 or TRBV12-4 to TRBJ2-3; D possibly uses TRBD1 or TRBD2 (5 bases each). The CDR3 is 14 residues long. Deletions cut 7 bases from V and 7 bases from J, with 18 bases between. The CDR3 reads CASTLWGRGNTQYF. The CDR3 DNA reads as TGTGCCAGCACCCTCTGGGGGAGAGGTAATACGCAGTATTTT.

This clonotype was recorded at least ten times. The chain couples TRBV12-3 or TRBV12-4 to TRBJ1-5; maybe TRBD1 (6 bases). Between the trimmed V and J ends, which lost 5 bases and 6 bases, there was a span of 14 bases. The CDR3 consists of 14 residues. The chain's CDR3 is CASSLQGAGQPQHF. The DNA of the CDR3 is TGTGCCAGCAGTCTACAGGGAGCGGGTCAGCCCCAGCATTTT.

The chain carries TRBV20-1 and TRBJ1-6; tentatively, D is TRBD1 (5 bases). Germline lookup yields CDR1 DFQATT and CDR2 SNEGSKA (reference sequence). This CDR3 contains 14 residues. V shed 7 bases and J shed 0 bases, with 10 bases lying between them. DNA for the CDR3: TGCAGTGTCAGGGAACGCTCCTATAATTCACCCCTCCACTTT. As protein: CSVRERSYNSPLHF.

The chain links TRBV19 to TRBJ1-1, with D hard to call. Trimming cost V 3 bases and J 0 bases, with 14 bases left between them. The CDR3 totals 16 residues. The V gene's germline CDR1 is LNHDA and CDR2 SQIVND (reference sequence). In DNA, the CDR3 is TGTGCCAGTAGTATTCGGGGAGAGTGGATGAACACTGAAGCTTTCTTT. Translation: CASSIRGEWMNTEAFF.

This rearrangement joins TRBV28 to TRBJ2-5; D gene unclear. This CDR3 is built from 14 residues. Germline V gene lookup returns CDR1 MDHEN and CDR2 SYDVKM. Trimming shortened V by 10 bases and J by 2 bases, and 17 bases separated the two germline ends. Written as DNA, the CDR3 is TGTGCCACCGTCGTAGGAGCTAATCAAGAGACCCAGTACTTC. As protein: CATVVGANQETQYF. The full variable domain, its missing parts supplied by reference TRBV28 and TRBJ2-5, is DVKVTQSSRYLVKRTGEKVFLECVQDMDHENMFWYRQDPGLGLRLIYFSYDVKMKEKGDIPEGYSVSREKKERFSLILESASTNQTSMYLCATVVGANQETQYFGPGTRLLVL.

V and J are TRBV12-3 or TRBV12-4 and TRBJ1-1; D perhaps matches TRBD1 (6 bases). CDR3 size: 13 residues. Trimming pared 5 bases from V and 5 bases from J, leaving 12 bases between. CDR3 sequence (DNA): TGTGCCAGCAGTGCACAGGGAAGGACTGAAGCTTTCTTT. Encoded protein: CASSAQGRTEAFF.

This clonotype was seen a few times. This chain's CDR3 is CSARGPQGNTEAFF. The CDR3 DNA is TGCAGTGCTAGAGGTCCCCAGGGGAACACTGAAGCTTTCTTT. The chain is built from TRBV20-1 and TRBJ1-1; D is perhaps TRBD1 (5 bases). V was shortened by 1 base and J by 1 base, with 10 bases between the two germline ends. Germline values: CDR1 DFQATT, CDR2 SNEGSKA (reference sequence). This CDR3 comprises 14 residues.

The CDR3 sequence is CASSQTTPRATGELFF. The CDR3 DNA is TGCGCCAGCAGTCAGACGACTCCCCGAGCCACCGGGGAGCTGTTTTTT. The V call is TRBV10-2, the J call TRBJ2-2; the D is unclear. The CDR3 extends over 16 amino acids. V was pared by 5 bases and J by 4 bases, with 17 bases between. Germline CDR1 reads WSHSY; CDR2 reads SAAADI.

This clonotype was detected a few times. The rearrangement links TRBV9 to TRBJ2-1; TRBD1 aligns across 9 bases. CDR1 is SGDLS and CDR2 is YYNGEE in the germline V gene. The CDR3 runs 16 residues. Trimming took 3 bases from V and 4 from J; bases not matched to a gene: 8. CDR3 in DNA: TGTGCCAGCAGCGAGGGGGGACAGGGTATTTACAATGAGCAGTTCTTC. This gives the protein CASSEGGQGIYNEQFF.